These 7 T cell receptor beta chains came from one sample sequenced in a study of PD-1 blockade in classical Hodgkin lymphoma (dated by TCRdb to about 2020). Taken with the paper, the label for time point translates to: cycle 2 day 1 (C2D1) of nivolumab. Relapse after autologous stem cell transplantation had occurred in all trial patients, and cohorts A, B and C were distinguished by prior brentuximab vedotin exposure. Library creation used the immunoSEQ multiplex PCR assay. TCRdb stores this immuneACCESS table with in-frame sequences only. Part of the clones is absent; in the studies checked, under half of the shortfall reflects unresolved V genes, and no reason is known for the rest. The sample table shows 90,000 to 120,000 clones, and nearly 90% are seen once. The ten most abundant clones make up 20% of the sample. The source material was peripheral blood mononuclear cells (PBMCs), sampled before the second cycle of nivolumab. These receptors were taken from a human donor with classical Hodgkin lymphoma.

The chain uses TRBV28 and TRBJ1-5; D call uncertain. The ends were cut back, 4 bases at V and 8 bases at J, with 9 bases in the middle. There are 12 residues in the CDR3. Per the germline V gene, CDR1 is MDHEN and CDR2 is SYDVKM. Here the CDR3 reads CASSSLVEPQHF. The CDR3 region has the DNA TGTGCCAGCAGTTCCCTCGTGGAGCCCCAGCATTTT.

As DNA, the CDR3 is TGTGCCAGCACCGACAGCGGGTGGTCAGATACTGAAGCTTTCTTT. Its translation is CASTDSGWSDTEAFF. The rearrangement joins TRBV6-5 to TRBJ1-1, with a weak D call TRBD1 (5 bases). Germline V gene lookup returns CDR1 MNHEY and CDR2 SVGAGI. V gave up 7 bases and J gave up 5 bases, with 20 bases separating them. This CDR3 spans 15 amino acids.

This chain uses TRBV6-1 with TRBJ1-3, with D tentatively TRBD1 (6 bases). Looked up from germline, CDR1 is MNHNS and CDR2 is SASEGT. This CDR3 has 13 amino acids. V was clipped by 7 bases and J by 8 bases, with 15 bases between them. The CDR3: CASKHRDSDTIYF. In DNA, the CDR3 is TGTGCCAGCAAACACAGGGATTCAGACACCATATATTTT.

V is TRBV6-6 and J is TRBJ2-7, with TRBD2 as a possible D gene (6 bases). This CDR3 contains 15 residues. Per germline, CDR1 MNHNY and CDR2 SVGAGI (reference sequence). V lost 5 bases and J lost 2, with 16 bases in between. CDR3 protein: CASSPRQGGAYEQYF. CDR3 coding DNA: TGTGCCAGCAGTCCCCGCCAGGGAGGTGCCTACGAGCAGTACTTC.

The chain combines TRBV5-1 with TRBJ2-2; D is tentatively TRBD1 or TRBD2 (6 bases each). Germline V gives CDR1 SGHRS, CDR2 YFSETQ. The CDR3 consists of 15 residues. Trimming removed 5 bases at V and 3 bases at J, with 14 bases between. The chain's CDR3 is CASRLGGSDTGELFF. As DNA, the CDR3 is TGCGCCAGCAGGCTGGGGGGCAGCGACACCGGGGAGCTGTTTTTT.

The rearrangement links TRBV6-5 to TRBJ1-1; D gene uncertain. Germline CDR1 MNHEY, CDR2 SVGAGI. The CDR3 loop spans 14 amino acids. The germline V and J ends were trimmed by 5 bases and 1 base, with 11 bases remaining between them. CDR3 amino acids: CASSPGLPNTEAFF. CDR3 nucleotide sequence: TGTGCCAGCAGTCCAGGACTGCCGAACACTGAAGCTTTCTTT.

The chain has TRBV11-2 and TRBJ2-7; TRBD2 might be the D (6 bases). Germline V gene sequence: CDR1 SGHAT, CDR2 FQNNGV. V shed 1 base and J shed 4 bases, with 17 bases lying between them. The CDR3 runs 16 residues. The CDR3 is CASSLGGAEAGYEQYF. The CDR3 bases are TGTGCCAGCAGCTTAGGCGGAGCGGAGGCGGGGTACGAGCAGTACTTC.